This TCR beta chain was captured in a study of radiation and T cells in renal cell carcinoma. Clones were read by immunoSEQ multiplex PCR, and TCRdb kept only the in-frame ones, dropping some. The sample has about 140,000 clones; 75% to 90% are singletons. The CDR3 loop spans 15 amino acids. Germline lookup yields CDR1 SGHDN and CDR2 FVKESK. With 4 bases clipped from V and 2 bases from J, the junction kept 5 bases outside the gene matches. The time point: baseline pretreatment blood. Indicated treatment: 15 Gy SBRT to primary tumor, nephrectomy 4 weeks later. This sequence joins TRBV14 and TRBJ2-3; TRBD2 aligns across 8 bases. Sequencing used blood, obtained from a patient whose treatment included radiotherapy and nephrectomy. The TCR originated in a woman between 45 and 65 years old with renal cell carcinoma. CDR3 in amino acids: CASSPLAGTTDTQYF. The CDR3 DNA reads TGTGCCAGCAGCCCCCTAGCGGGTACCACAGATACGCAGTATTTT.